This T cell receptor (beta chain) emerged from a study of PD-L1 blockade in urothelial cancer. Regarding the study as a whole: Durable-benefit patients showed greater tumor-associated blood clone expansion at 3 weeks.

Sequenced by immunoSEQ multiplex PCR; TCRdb stores in-frame clones only, minus some. The table lists about 88,000 clones, approximately 91% of them singletons. The CDR3 runs 14 residues. Per germline, CDR1 MNHEY and CDR2 SVGAGI. V lost 5 bases, J lost 4 bases, and 5 bases stayed unmatched. A word on this clone: What it recognizes is unknown.

The material was PBMCs, obtained around atezolizumab (anti-PD-L1) treatment. The receptor comes from a man between 60 and 75 years old with urothelial cancer. The chain is built from TRBV6-5 and TRBJ1-3, with 7 nucleotides matching TRBD1. CDR3 amino acids: CASSLQGGGNTIYF. The CDR3 coding sequence is TGTGCCAGCAGTCTCCAGGGGGGAGGAAACACCATATATTTT.